These T cell receptor beta chains were read from a single sample in a study of beta chain features in type 1 diabetes. Using immunoSEQ multiplex PCR, the repertoire was profiled, and TCRdb retains in-frame clones only, with some absent. Here the sample spans 400,000 to 450,000 clones, about 15% being singletons. Sequenced: naive CD4+ T cells from blood. The origin of the receptors is a man in his thirties or forties in good health. Both conserved end residues are part of each CDR3. D genes are given only for firm matches. Size values are once, few and many counts, or a class for expanded clones, and some rows have none.

V,J,size,D,DNA,CDR3
TRBV9,TRBJ2-7,.,TRBD2,TGTGCCAGCAGCGTAGGAAGCGGGGGATCTTACGAGCAGTACTTC,CASSVGSGGSYEQYF
TRBV27,TRBJ2-5,few,.,TGTGCCAGCAGCCCGTCGTTCAGGGAGACCCAGTACTTC,CASSPSFRETQYF
TRBV30,TRBJ1-4,.,.,TGTGCCTTCCGCGGGACTAATGAAAAACTGTTTTTT,CAFRGTNEKLFF
TRBV7-2,TRBJ1-2,few,.,TGTGCCAGCAGCTCCAGCGCCACCGGGATCTCCCGTGGCTACACCTTC,CASSSSATGISRGYTF
TRBV15,TRBJ1-5,.,.,TGTGCCACCAGCAGAGCCCTGGGGGCCCAGCATTTT,CATSRALGAQHF
TRBV7-2,TRBJ2-7,few,.,TGTGCCAGCAGCCTGGGACCAAAAGGAGACGAGCAGTACTTC,CASSLGPKGDEQYF
TRBV29-1,TRBJ1-2,few,.,TGCAGCGTTGCTTTTATGAGCGGGGATGGCTACACCTTC,CSVAFMSGDGYTF
TRBV6-6,TRBJ2-3,.,.,TGTGCCAGCAGCGGGAAGGACACCGAGAACACAGATACGCAGTATTTT,CASSGKDTENTDTQYF
TRBV7-2,TRBJ2-1,few,.,TGTGCCAGCAGCTTGGCGGACTCGCCCAATGAGCAGTTCTTC,CASSLADSPNEQFF
TRBV10-3,TRBJ2-5,few,.,TGTGCCACCACTGGGACGAGCCAAGAGACCCAGTACTTC,CATTGTSQETQYF
TRBV27,TRBJ2-1,few,TRBD1,TGTGCCAGCAGTAGAAGGACAGGACCCTACAATGAGCAGTTCTTC,CASSRRTGPYNEQFF
TRBV27,TRBJ2-3,.,TRBD2,TGTGCCAGCAGTTTAACTAGCGTGGGGGGAGATACGCAGTATTTT,CASSLTSVGGDTQYF
TRBV29-1,TRBJ1-2,few,.,TGCAGCGGACTAGACACAAACTATGGCTACACCTTC,CSGLDTNYGYTF
TRBV27,TRBJ2-1,few,.,TGTGCCAGCAGTTTATCTCTACAGGGCCGCAATGAGCAGTTCTTC,CASSLSLQGRNEQFF
TRBV4-3,TRBJ2-1,few,.,TGCGCCAGCAGCCAAGGGGGTGGGCTCGGTGAGCAGTTCTTC,CASSQGGGLGEQFF